A single sample gave rise to the 15 T cell receptor beta chains below, sequenced in a study of shared clonotypes between healthy human individuals. Clones were sequenced by immunoSEQ multiplex PCR, and TCRdb holds only the in-frame ones, with some missing. The sample holds roughly 2.5 million clones, about 92% seen once. Source material: naive CD4+ T cells sorted from blood. The subset denotes: CD45RA+ positively selected. The receptor set was obtained from a young man in good health.

The chain carries TRBV11-2 and TRBJ2-2, with 11 bases matching TRBD2. CDR3 length: 15 amino acids. Unmatched junction bases numbered 4, after V lost 6 bases and J lost 4 bases. Germline V CDR1 and CDR2: SGHAT, FQNNGV. The CDR3, as DNA: TGTGCCAGCAGGCCCGGGACTAGCGGCACCGGGGAGCTGTTTTTT. This gives the protein CASRPGTSGTGELFF.

This chain uses TRBV18 with TRBJ1-6; D not resolved. This CDR3 is built from 16 residues. V was clipped by 2 bases and J by 0 bases, with 8 bases between them. The germline CDR1 and CDR2 sequences are KGHSH and LQKENI. CDR3 in amino acids: CASSPRESSYNSPLHF. The CDR3 region has the DNA TGTGCCAGCTCACCAAGGGAGAGCTCCTATAATTCACCCCTCCACTTT.

This clone was seen once. The chain has TRBV6-5 and TRBJ2-2; the match to TRBD2 covers 8 bases. Trimming at V came to 6 bases and at J to 4 bases, leaving 7 bases not matched to a gene. Germline loops: CDR1 MNHEY, CDR2 SVGAGI. The CDR3 runs 15 residues. The DNA for the CDR3 is TGTGCCAGCAGCCGCGGGGGGCGGAGCACCGGGGAGCTGTTTTTT. Translating gives CASSRGGRSTGELFF.

V is TRBV5-1 and J is TRBJ2-6; D remains ambiguous. This CDR3 has 16 amino acids. Between the trimmed V and J ends, which lost 0 bases and 4 bases, there was a span of 11 bases. Germline-derived CDR1 and CDR2 are SGHRS and YFSETQ. This CDR3 reads CASSLDWGSGANVLTF. The CDR3 nucleotides read TGCGCCAGCAGCTTGGATTGGGGTTCCGGGGCCAACGTCCTGACTTTC.

The rearrangement uses TRBV29-1 and TRBJ1-2; maybe TRBD1 (6 bases). Germline-derived CDR1 and CDR2 are SQVTM and ANQGSEA. The CDR3 is 13 amino acids. V gave up 3 bases and J gave up 4 bases, with 12 bases separating them. CDR3 bases: TGCAGCGTTGATAACAGGGAGGGCTATGGCTACACCTTC. Its protein is CSVDNREGYGYTF.

The chain carries TRBV5-6 and TRBJ2-3, with TRBD1 matching over 7 bases. CDR1 and CDR2 (germline): SGHDT, YYEEEE. With V trimmed by 0 bases and J by 4 bases, 5 bases remained unmatched. CDR3 length equals 15 residues. CDR3 sequence reads: CASSLDTGVADTQYF. CDR3 coding DNA: TGTGCCAGCAGCTTGGATACAGGGGTAGCAGATACGCAGTATTTT.

The rearrangement joins TRBV6-5 to TRBJ1-1, with D perhaps TRBD1 (6 bases). V gave up 0 bases and J gave up 3 bases, with 14 bases separating them. Germline loops: CDR1 MNHEY, CDR2 SVGAGI. The CDR3 has 16 residues. Here the CDR3 reads CASSYSWRGAYTEAFF. DNA of the CDR3: TGTGCCAGCAGTTACTCGTGGAGGGGGGCTTACACTGAAGCTTTCTTT.

The genes are TRBV5-4 and TRBJ2-3, with D tentatively TRBD2 (5 bases). The CDR3 extends over 17 amino acids. V lost 0 bases, J lost 0 bases, and 14 bases lay in between. Germline loops: CDR1 SGHNT, CDR2 YYREEE (reference sequence). CDR3 region: CASSLGASPASTDTQYF. The CDR3 DNA follows: TGTGCCAGCAGCTTGGGGGCTAGCCCCGCTAGCACAGATACGCAGTATTTT.

The chain couples TRBV29-1 to TRBJ2-2; D ambiguous. Germline V gene lookup returns CDR1 SQVTM and CDR2 ANQGSEA. The V gene lost 7 bases and the J gene lost 1 base, with 4 bases spanning the gap. This CDR3 has 11 amino acids. The CDR3 region is CSAMNTGELFF. The CDR3 nucleotides are TGCAGCGCCATGAACACCGGGGAGCTGTTTTTT.

This rearrangement joins TRBV5-5 to TRBJ2-7; 8 bases align to TRBD1. Germline CDR1 SGHKS, CDR2 YYEKEE (reference sequence). CDR3 length: 14 amino acids. V dropped 4 bases and J dropped 6; count of bases not matched to a gene: 9. The CDR3 nucleotides read TGTGCCAGCAGCACTGTCGGACAGGGTTCCGAGCAGTACTTC. It translates to CASSTVGQGSEQYF.

This clone is a singleton in its sample. V is TRBV5-1 and J is TRBJ2-2; TRBD1 matches 9 bases. Unmatched junction bases numbered 6, after V lost 4 bases and J lost 5 bases. CDR3 length: 15 residues. In germline, CDR1 is SGHRS, CDR2 YFSETQ. The CDR3 DNA is TGCGCCAGCAGCCTGCGGACAGGGGTTACCGGGGAGCTGTTTTTT. This sequence encodes CASSLRTGVTGELFF.

Details on this clone: The sample holds other DNA sequences that translate to the same CDR3. This chain links TRBV6-6 with TRBJ2-5, with D uncertain. Per the germline V gene, CDR1 is MNHNY and CDR2 is SVGAGI (reference sequence). Trimming left V 0 bases short and J 1 base short, with 6 bases between. This CDR3 region has 14 residues. Written as DNA, the CDR3 is TGTGCCAGCAGTTACTCGACTGCCCAAGAGACCCAGTACTTC. Translation: CASSYSTAQETQYF.

This chain links TRBV19 with TRBJ2-3; 7 bases are a match to TRBD1. CDR1 is LNHDA and CDR2 is SQIVND in the germline V gene (reference sequence). With 6 bases clipped from V and 0 bases from J, the junction kept 6 bases outside the gene matches. The CDR3 has 15 amino acids. CDR3 in DNA: TGTGCCAGTAGGCGACAGGGCTCAAGCACAGATACGCAGTATTTT. Encoded protein: CASRRQGSSTDTQYF. Combining the CDR3 with reference TRBV19 and TRBJ2-3 gives the whole variable domain DGGITQSPKYLFRKEGQNVTLSCEQNLNHDAMYWYRQDPGQGLRLIYYSQIVNDFQKGDIAEGYSVSREKKESFPLTVTSAQKNPTAFYLCASRRQGSSTDTQYFGPGTRLTVL.

The genes are TRBV5-4 and TRBJ2-2, with TRBD1 as a possible D gene (6 bases). The germline CDR1 and CDR2 sequences are SGHNT and YYREEE (reference sequence). The CDR3 is 15 residues long. The V and J ends lost 4 bases and 0 bases respectively, with 10 bases between them. The CDR3 nucleotides are TGTGCCAGCAGCCCGGACAGCGCGAACACCGGGGAGCTGTTTTTT. Translation: CASSPDSANTGELFF.

There are a few counts of this clone. CDR3 nucleotides: TGTGCCAGCAGTCAACACAGGGGTAGCAATCAGCCCCAGCATTTT. Translating gives CASSQHRGSNQPQHF. The chain recombines TRBV6-5 with TRBJ1-5; 7 bases are a match to TRBD1. The CDR3 runs 15 residues. The trim removed 5 bases at V and 0 bases at J, leaving 4 bases unmatched. Germline values: CDR1 MNHEY, CDR2 SVGAGI.